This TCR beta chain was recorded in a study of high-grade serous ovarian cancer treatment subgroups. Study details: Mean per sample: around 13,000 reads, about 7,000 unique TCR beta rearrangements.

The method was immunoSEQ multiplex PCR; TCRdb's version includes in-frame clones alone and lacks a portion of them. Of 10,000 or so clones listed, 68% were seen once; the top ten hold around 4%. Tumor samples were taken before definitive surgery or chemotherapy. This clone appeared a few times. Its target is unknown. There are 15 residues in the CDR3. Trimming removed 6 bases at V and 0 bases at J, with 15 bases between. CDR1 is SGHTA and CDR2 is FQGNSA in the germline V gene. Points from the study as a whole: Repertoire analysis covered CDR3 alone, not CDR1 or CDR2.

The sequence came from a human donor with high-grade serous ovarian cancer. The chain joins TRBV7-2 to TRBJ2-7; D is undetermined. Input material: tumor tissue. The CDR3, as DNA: TGTGCCAGCAGGAACGGAGCGTCTCACTCCTACGAGCAGTACTTC. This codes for CASRNGASHSYEQYF.